The following is a T cell receptor (beta chain) sequence with its context. Trimming took 0 bases from V and 4 from J; bases not matched to a gene: 4. The CDR3 is made up of 15 amino acids. CDR1 and CDR2 (germline): SGHRS, YFSETQ. Donors came from a validation cohort of 90 to 150 subjects, distinct from the first 666-subject cohort. These data are taken from a study of cytomegalovirus exposure and HLA in healthy donors. Libraries were prepared by immunoSEQ multiplex PCR; TCRdb keeps only in-frame clonotypes and omits some of them. The sample contains roughly 50,000 clones, roughly nine tenths of which appear only once.

The sequencing sample was made of PBMCs. The V and J genes are TRBV5-1 and TRBJ2-3, with 8 bases lining up with TRBD1. The TCR was taken from a man aged 18 to 29 in good health and CMV-seronegative. The CDR3 reads CASSLDPGGADTQYF. CDR3 in DNA: TGCGCCAGCAGCTTGGACCCAGGGGGCGCAGATACGCAGTATTTT.